A single sample gave rise to the 25 T cell receptor beta chains below, sequenced in a study of cytomegalovirus exposure and HLA in healthy donors (dated by TCRdb to 2016 to 2017). The library was built by means of the immunoSEQ multiplex PCR assay. The multiplex PCR relied on a mix of 60 forward primers for TCR Vbeta segments and 13 reverse primers for TCR Jbeta segments. Imported from immuneACCESS, the table was reduced by TCRdb to in-frame sequences with V and J called. These copies leave out some clones; in studies compared against another copy, an unresolved V gene accounts for under half, and the cause of the remainder is not known. Within this sample are about 200,000 clones, with 82% of them counted one time only. The top ten hold under 7.5% of the sample. Sequencing was done on a sample of PBMCs. These receptors came from a woman aged 50 to 60 in good health and CMV-seropositive.

This chain links TRBV2 with TRBJ2-7, with 7 bases aligning to TRBD1. V was pared by 6 bases and J by 3 bases, with 5 bases of the junction left unmatched. The CDR3 runs 13 residues. Germline assignment: CDR1 SNHLY and CDR2 FYNNEI. The CDR3 bases are TGTGCCAGCAGCCGAAGGACAGGCTACGAGCAGTACTTC. This gives the protein CASSRRTGYEQYF.

The chain is built from TRBV6-1 and TRBJ1-1, with D possibly TRBD1 on 5 matching bases. There are 15 residues in the CDR3. V was shortened by 6 bases and J by 1 base, with 15 bases between the two germline ends. Germline V CDR1 and CDR2: MNHNS, SASEGT. The CDR3 protein is CASSPFQGRNTEAFF. Here the CDR3 DNA reads TGTGCCAGCAGCCCTTTTCAGGGTCGGAACACTGAAGCTTTCTTT.

In the case of this clone: Sequence at one end of the junction differs from germline and may be a read error. This chain uses TRBV5-1 with TRBJ2-1; 8 bases align to TRBD1. This CDR3 spans 14 amino acids. The germline V gene encodes CDR1 SGHRS and CDR2 YFSETQ. The CDR3 here is CASSQWTGTNGQFF. CDR3 coding DNA: TGCGCCAGCAGCCAATGGACAGGGACGAATGGGCAGTTCTTC.

The J gene is TRBJ2-5, the V gene TRBV7-2; 10 bases line up with TRBD2. Unmatched junction bases numbered 6, after V lost 2 bases and J lost 6 bases. The CDR3 has 15 residues. Per the germline V gene, CDR1 is SGHTA and CDR2 is FQGNSA. In DNA form, the CDR3 reads TGTGCCAGCAGCTTATCCGGGACTAGCGTGCAGACCCAGTACTTC. Amino acid sequence: CASSLSGTSVQTQYF.

The chain is built from TRBV18 and TRBJ1-5; D remains unclear. The germline CDR1 and CDR2 sequences are KGHSH and LQKENI. Trimming left V 2 bases short and J 0 bases short, with 8 bases between. The CDR3 sequence is 15 residues long. CDR3 sequence (DNA): TGTGCCAGCTCACCATCCGGGTATAGCAATCAGCCCCAGCATTTT. Amino acids: CASSPSGYSNQPQHF.

The chain carries TRBV29-1 and TRBJ2-3; 8 positions agree with TRBD2. The CDR3 length is 16 residues. Germline CDR1 reads SQVTM; CDR2 reads ANQGSEA. V shed 5 bases, J shed 5 bases, and the junction held 15 bases outside the gene matches. CDR3 nucleotide sequence: TGCAGCGTTTTCCTATCCGGGAGGGCCGAGGTAGATACGCAGTATTTT. It specifies CSVFLSGRAEVDTQYF.

This chain uses TRBV7-2 with TRBJ2-2, with no clear D. Trimming left V 6 bases short and J 6 bases short, with 8 bases between. This CDR3 has 12 residues. CDR1 SGHTA and CDR2 FQGNSA come from the germline V gene. CDR3 nucleotide sequence: TGTGCCAGCAGGACGGGTGCCGGGGAGCTGTTTTTT. It specifies CASRTGAGELFF.

The chain combines TRBV6-5 with TRBJ1-6, with 7 bases aligning to TRBD1. V dropped 7 bases and J dropped 7; count of bases not matched to a gene: 7. The germline V gene has CDR1 MNHEY and CDR2 SVGAGI. CDR3 size: 14 residues. CDR3 coding DNA: TGTGCCAGCACCTTGGGACAGACCAATTCACCCCTCCACTTT. Protein sequence: CASTLGQTNSPLHF.

The genes are TRBV11-2 and TRBJ2-7; perhaps TRBD1 as D (6 bases). The CDR3 spans 15 residues. Germline values: CDR1 SGHAT, CDR2 FQNNGV. Between the trimmed V and J ends, which lost 5 bases and 6 bases, there was a span of 20 bases. CDR3 loop: CASSLWTAVLGEQYF. For the CDR3, the DNA is TGTGCCAGCAGCCTCTGGACAGCAGTTTTGGGCGAGCAGTACTTC.

The genes are TRBV29-1 and TRBJ1-2, with D maybe TRBD1 (5 bases). The CDR3 covers 14 residues. Trimming left V 6 bases short and J 4 bases short, with 18 bases between. Germline V gives CDR1 SQVTM, CDR2 ANQGSEA. CDR3 DNA sequence: TGCAGCGTCGAACGGGGGGGATTCAGCTATGGCTACACCTTC. The encoded protein is CSVERGGFSYGYTF.

This chain links TRBV7-8 with TRBJ2-1; 10 bases map to TRBD1. Germline-derived CDR1 and CDR2 are SGHVS and FQNEAQ. The CDR3 loop spans 15 amino acids. Trimming took 2 bases from V and 7 from J; bases not matched to a gene: 5. The CDR3 region is CASSLPGQGKNEQFF. CDR3 DNA sequence: TGTGCCAGCAGCTTACCGGGACAGGGGAAGAATGAGCAGTTCTTC.

The chain is built from TRBV28 and TRBJ2-7; 10 bases match TRBD2. The CDR3 length is 15 residues. The germline gives CDR1 MDHEN, CDR2 SYDVKM. The ends lost 6 bases at V and 5 bases at J; junction bases unmatched: 10. As DNA, the CDR3 is TGTGCCAGCAGGGCCTCTAGCGGGAGTTCCCACGAGCAGTACTTC. This gives the protein CASRASSGSSHEQYF.

The V gene is TRBV7-2, the J gene TRBJ2-7; the D gene is possibly TRBD1 (6 bases). The V and J ends lost 0 bases and 6 bases respectively, with 12 bases between them. This CDR3 is built from 14 residues. The germline gives CDR1 SGHTA, CDR2 FQGNSA. CDR3: CASSLAQRTAEQYF. The CDR3 DNA is TGTGCCAGCAGCTTAGCCCAACGGACAGCCGAGCAGTACTTC. Variable domain in full (rest from reference TRBV7-2 and TRBJ2-7): GAGVSQSPSNKVTEKGKDVELRCDPISGHTALYWYRQSLGQGLEFLIYFQGNSAPDKSGLPSDRFSAERTGGSVSTLTIQRTQQEDSAVYLCASSLAQRTAEQYFGPGTRLTVT.

The CDR3 region has the DNA TGTGCCAGCAGTGCGGGGAGCTACGAGCAGTACTTC. Amino acid sequence: CASSAGSYEQYF. The chain joins TRBV28 to TRBJ2-7; D is possibly TRBD2 (6 bases). The ends were cut back, 5 bases at V and 3 bases at J, with 8 bases in the middle. Per the germline V gene, CDR1 is MDHEN and CDR2 is SYDVKM. CDR3 size: 12 residues. Full variable domain (remainder filled in from reference TRBV28 and TRBJ2-7): DVKVTQSSRYLVKRTGEKVFLECVQDMDHENMFWYRQDPGLGLRLIYFSYDVKMKEKGDIPEGYSVSREKKERFSLILESASTNQTSMYLCASSAGSYEQYFGPGTRLTVT.

This clone turned up a few times. This CDR3 is also generated by other DNA sequences in the sample. The V call is TRBV19, the J call TRBJ2-5; 7 nucleotides align to TRBD2. The junction had 7 bases not matched to a gene; V was cut back by 4 bases and J by 5 bases. Germline loops: CDR1 LNHDA, CDR2 SQIVND (reference sequence). The length of the CDR3 is 14 residues. The CDR3 loop is CASSRAGVRETQYF. DNA of the CDR3: TGTGCCAGTAGTAGGGCGGGAGTGAGGGAGACCCAGTACTTC.

The J gene is TRBJ1-1, the V gene TRBV7-2; D is perhaps TRBD1 (6 bases). Deletions cut 1 base from V and 4 bases from J, with 10 bases between. The CDR3 is 14 residues long. CDR1 and CDR2 (germline): SGHTA, FQGNSA. CDR3 sequence: CASSLDRASTEAFF. The CDR3 DNA is TGTGCCAGCAGCTTAGACAGGGCCAGCACTGAAGCTTTCTTT.

This clone was found once. Written as DNA, the CDR3 is TGTGCCAGCAGTTACAACGGGATCAATGAGCAGTTCTTC. Its protein is CASSYNGINEQFF. V gene TRBV6-5 combines with J gene TRBJ2-1; D possibly corresponds to TRBD2 (5 bases). The V gene's germline CDR1 is MNHEY and CDR2 SVGAGI. This CDR3 region has 13 residues. Trimming stripped 2 bases from V and 6 bases from J, with 8 bases between.

The chain is built from TRBV28 and TRBJ1-5; 7 nucleotides agree with TRBD1. Germline CDR1 and CDR2: MDHEN and SYDVKM. CDR3 length: 15 amino acids. Unmatched junction bases numbered 11, after V lost 6 bases and J lost 6 bases. The DNA of the CDR3 is TGTGCCAGCAGGCCCGGACAGGCAAGCGGTCAGCCCCAGCATTTT. This gives the protein CASRPGQASGQPQHF.

The V call is TRBV7-9, the J call TRBJ2-1; possible D gene TRBD2, 6 bases. V shed 4 bases and J shed 3 bases, with 16 bases lying between them. The germline V gene encodes CDR1 SEHNR and CDR2 FQNEAQ (reference sequence). CDR3 length equals 16 residues. The CDR3 sequence is CASSSGPRAGYNEQFF. CDR3 coding DNA: TGTGCCAGCAGCTCCGGGCCCCGAGCGGGCTACAATGAGCAGTTCTTC. Drawing the rest from reference TRBV7-9 and TRBJ2-1, the complete variable domain is DTGVSQNPRHKITKRGQNVTFRCDPISEHNRLYWYRQTLGQGPEFLTYFQNEAQLEKSRLLSDRFSAERPKGSFSTLEIQRTEQGDSAMYLCASSSGPRAGYNEQFFGPGTRLTVL.

The chain joins TRBV9 to TRBJ2-7; 9 positions match TRBD1. The V segment lost 3 bases and the J segment 5 bases; nucleotides outside the gene matches: 9. Looked up from germline, CDR1 is SGDLS and CDR2 is YYNGEE. This CDR3 is 15 amino acids long. CDR3 in DNA: TGTGCCAGCAGCGCGACCGGGACAGGGTTTAACGAGCAGTACTTC. Residues: CASSATGTGFNEQYF.

The chain combines TRBV5-4 with TRBJ1-5; tentatively, D is TRBD1 (6 bases). Germline V gene sequence: CDR1 SGHNT, CDR2 YYREEE (reference sequence). V was pared by 4 bases and J by 5 bases, with 10 bases between. The CDR3 spans 13 residues. CDR3 in DNA: TGTGCCAGCAGCGATGGACAGTATCAGCCCCAGCATTTT. This encodes CASSDGQYQPQHF.

The rearrangement links TRBV11-2 to TRBJ2-5; a possible D gene is TRBD1 (6 bases). Germline CDR1 reads SGHAT; CDR2 reads FQNNGV. The CDR3 has 15 amino acids. The germline V and J ends were trimmed by 0 bases and 8 bases, with 16 bases remaining between them. CDR3 sequence reads: CASSLDGGRPGTQYF. CDR3 DNA sequence: TGTGCCAGCAGCTTAGATGGGGGCCGCCCGGGAACCCAGTACTTC.

This clone showed up just once. This chain uses TRBV7-8 with TRBJ2-7; D uncertain. The germline V gene encodes CDR1 SGHVS and CDR2 FQNEAQ. The CDR3 consists of 12 residues. V was clipped by 1 base and J by 4 bases, with 5 bases between them. CDR3 bases: TGTGCCAGCAGCTTAGTGCGTTACGAGCAGTACTTC. It translates to CASSLVRYEQYF.

The chain is built from TRBV4-3 and TRBJ2-7; 8 bases are shared with TRBD2. Trimming removed 4 bases from V and 5 bases from J; junction bases left unmatched: 4. Germline CDR1 is LGHNA and CDR2 is YSLEER. The length of the CDR3 is 13 residues. The CDR3 protein is CASSPRLAHEQYF. The CDR3, as DNA: TGCGCCAGCAGCCCCAGACTAGCGCACGAGCAGTACTTC.

The chain recombines TRBV13 with TRBJ1-4, with 9 bases aligning to TRBD1. The germline CDR1 and CDR2 sequences are PRHDT and FYEKMQ (reference sequence). The CDR3 has 17 amino acids. Unmatched junction bases numbered 8, after V lost 4 bases and J lost 2 bases. The CDR3 DNA reads as TGTGCCAGCAGCTCCCACAGGGGGCGGGAGACTAATGAAAAACTGTTTTTT. Protein sequence: CASSSHRGRETNEKLFF.